This record looks at one T cell receptor beta chain sequence and its context. Its target is unknown. With 60 Vbeta and 13 Jbeta primers, the PCR was carried out. Clones were sequenced by immunoSEQ multiplex PCR, and TCRdb holds only the in-frame ones, with some missing. The sample lists approximately 88,000 clones, 60% to 85% occurring once. This specimen belongs to a study of cytomegalovirus exposure and HLA in healthy donors. Overall study: In a previous analysis, 95 million to 130 million unique TCR beta sequences were found from about 190 million T cells. Within the Caucasian-associated ancestry cluster were roughly 81% of the 398 genotyped donors.

General study results and limits: An Asian-associated ancestry cluster reportedly showed fewer N-insertions than the approximately 630-donor mean in a later analysis. Later on, an analysis tied some 17,000 TCR beta sequences to HLA alleles at 0.05 false discovery rate.

The CDR3 contains 20 residues. Germline V gene lookup returns CDR1 MGHRA and CDR2 YSYEKL. V gave up 4 bases and J gave up 0 bases; unmatched junction bases: 18. This chain uses TRBV4-1 with TRBJ2-3; TRBD2 matches at 8 bases. The TCR originated in a young man in good health and CMV-seropositive. Source material: PBMCs. For the CDR3, the DNA is TGCGCCAGCAGCCTCAAGATAGTGACGGGAGGGGCCTCTAGCACAGATACGCAGTATTTT. Encoded protein: CASSLKIVTGGASSTDTQYF.